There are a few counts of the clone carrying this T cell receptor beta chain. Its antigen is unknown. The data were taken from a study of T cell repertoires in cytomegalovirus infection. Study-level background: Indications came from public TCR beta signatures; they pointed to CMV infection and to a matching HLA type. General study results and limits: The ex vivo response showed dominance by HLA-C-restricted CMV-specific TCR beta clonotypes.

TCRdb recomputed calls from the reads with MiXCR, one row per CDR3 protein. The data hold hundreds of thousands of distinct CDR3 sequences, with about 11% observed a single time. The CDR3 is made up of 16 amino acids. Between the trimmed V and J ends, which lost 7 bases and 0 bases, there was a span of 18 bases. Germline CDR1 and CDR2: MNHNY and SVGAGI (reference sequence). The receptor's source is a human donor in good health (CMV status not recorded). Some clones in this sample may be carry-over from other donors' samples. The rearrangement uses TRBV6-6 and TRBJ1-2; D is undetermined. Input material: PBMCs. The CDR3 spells CASISLVGRSNYGYTF. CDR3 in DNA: TGTGCCAGCATTTCGCTGGTGGGCAGGTCTAACTATGGCTACACCTTC.